Following are 9 T cell receptor beta chains from one sample sequenced in a study of blood T cells in healthy people across ages. Alongside a J-beta primer mix, a sample-barcoded 5' primer served in a second PCR lasting about 7 to 11 cycles. TCRdb ran MiXCR on the 5' RACE reads and lists one entry per CDR3 protein. The sample consists of about 1.8 million distinct CDR3 sequences, less than 50% of them appearing once. The sequencing sample was made of blood. The receptors here all came from a woman aged 40 to 50 in good health.

The chain joins TRBV7-9 to TRBJ2-3; TRBD2 matches 8 bases. Germline assignment: CDR1 SEHNR and CDR2 FQNEAQ (reference sequence). The CDR3 is 14 residues long. V was pared by 5 bases and J by 3 bases, with 4 bases of the junction left unmatched. The chain's CDR3 is CASSNGLATDTQYF. As DNA, the CDR3 is TGTGCCAGCAGCAACGGACTAGCTACAGATACGCAGTATTTT.

The chain links TRBV6-2 or TRBV6-3 to TRBJ1-4; D is uncertain. The CDR3 spans 15 residues. Deletions cut 6 bases from V and 0 bases from J, with 11 bases between. Germline V gene sequence: CDR1 MNHEY, CDR2 SVGEGT. As DNA, the CDR3 is TGTGCCAGCAGACCCCTGTGGGCAACTAATGAAAAACTGTTTTTT. This codes for CASRPLWATNEKLFF.

The V and J genes are TRBV7-2 and TRBJ1-2; D is ambiguous. Trimming took 7 bases from V and 4 from J, leaving 19 bases between them. The CDR3 covers 15 residues. CDR1 is SGHTA and CDR2 is FQGNSA in the germline V gene. CDR3: CASIDPGPGGYGYTF. The CDR3, as DNA: TGTGCCAGCATCGATCCGGGCCCGGGCGGCTATGGCTACACCTTC.

The CDR3 loop reads CASRPTGSFTGELFF. The DNA of the CDR3 is TGTGCCAGCAGGCCGACGGGGTCCTTCACCGGGGAGCTGTTTTTT. V gene TRBV5-6 combines with J gene TRBJ2-2; D is perhaps TRBD2 (5 bases). CDR1 is SGHDT, CDR2 YYEEEE, per germline. This CDR3 spans 15 amino acids. Trimming cost V 5 bases and J 4 bases, with 15 bases left between them.

This clonotype came up once. The chain combines TRBV2 with TRBJ2-7; the D gene is possibly TRBD2 (6 bases). The CDR3 extends over 15 amino acids. The V end was cut by 6 bases, the J end by 0 bases, with 15 bases between. CDR1 is SNHLY and CDR2 is FYNNEI in the germline V gene. CDR3 in amino acids: CASREEGTSSYEQYF. The CDR3 bases are TGTGCCAGCAGGGAGGAGGGGACCAGCTCCTACGAGCAGTACTTC.

This clonotype was observed a few times. This chain connects TRBV29-1 to TRBJ2-7; 7 positions match TRBD1. This CDR3 is 13 amino acids long. With V trimmed by 4 bases and J by 4 bases, 7 bases remained unmatched. The germline gives CDR1 SQVTM, CDR2 ANQGSEA. CDR3 residues: CSVGTGQRYEQYF. The CDR3 DNA sequence: TGCAGCGTTGGGACGGGACAGAGATACGAGCAGTACTTC.

The rearrangement links TRBV10-3 to TRBJ2-7; D uncertain. CDR1 ENHRY and CDR2 SYGVKD come from the germline V gene. This CDR3 comprises 12 residues. V dropped 6 bases and J dropped 6 bases, with 12 bases sitting between them. This CDR3 reads CAIRGSNGEQYF. In DNA, the CDR3 is TGTGCCATCAGAGGCAGTAACGGCGAGCAGTACTTC.

This sequence joins TRBV2 and TRBJ2-5; 8 bases line up with TRBD2. Germline CDR1 and CDR2: SNHLY and FYNNEI. This CDR3 comprises 14 residues. V lost 4 bases and J lost 4; bases outside the gene matches: 5. The DNA for the CDR3 is TGTGCCAGCAGTGTGACTAGCGAGGCAGAGACCCAGTACTTC. Translating gives CASSVTSEAETQYF.

V and J are TRBV7-2 and TRBJ2-3; 7 nucleotides align to TRBD1. The germline V gene has CDR1 SGHTA and CDR2 FQGNSA. V gave up 4 bases and J gave up 2 bases; unmatched junction bases: 6. The CDR3 covers 15 residues. The CDR3 here is CASSWDSGNTDTQYF. CDR3 DNA sequence: TGTGCCAGCAGCTGGGACAGTGGGAACACAGATACGCAGTATTTT.